This T cell receptor (beta chain) stems from a study of blood T cell repertoires in COVID-19 (dated by TCRdb to about 2020). At the level of the whole study: Samples from collaborators originated in the United States, Italy and Spain and spanned both the acute and convalescent phases of COVID-19. The repertoires were released in a freely available public database meant as a resource for research on the immune response to SARS-CoV-2. HLA class I and class II types, where available, came from metadata supplied by the sample provider rather than from assay-based typing. The samples were drawn from two sources: the first 160 participants of the ongoing ImmuneRACE study, and 950 to 1,500 subjects contributed by 6 global collaborators. Sample metadata almost always included a de-identified subject ID, COVID-19 status, age in years and sex. The prospective study material was composed of cDNA or gDNA derived from T cells, B-cell-depleted T cells, or PBMCs. The dataset comprised deeply sampled blood TCRbeta repertoires from subjects exposed to, actively infected with, or recovered from COVID-19.

Participants in the prospective study were enrolled through a virtual design, were aged about 18 to 89 years, and lived in 24 United States geographic areas. In the prospective study, participants were assigned to cohorts based on the clinical history participants reported in a screening survey and a study questionnaire. A participant counted as exposed if, within 2 weeks of entering the study, that participant had been in contact with someone who had a PCR-confirmed or clinician-diagnosed COVID-19 case. In the prospective study, mobile phlebotomists collected whole blood, serum and a nasopharyngeal or oropharyngeal swab from each participant. Participants in the prospective study had the option to provide additional blood draws and questionnaires over a roughly 2-month period. Before DNA extraction, blood samples from the prospective study were shipped at room temperature or frozen. The paper's findings and limits, for the study overall: The quantity of clinical and demographic metadata differed by source and by participant and was supplied without curation.

This clone was recorded a few times. It lacks a known antigen. One base away there is no much larger clone; base qualities are not given. TCRbeta CDR3 regions were amplified from genomic DNA by means of the immunoSEQ Assay, a bias-controlled multiplex PCR. As for the authors' bioinformatics: Within the assay, amplification of reference gene primers was used to estimate how many nucleated cells each sample contained. To quantify the absolute abundance of each unique TCRbeta CDR3 rearrangement, sequence reads were collapsed and filtered. For each sample, productive Simpson clonality was calculated as the square root of Simpson's diversity index across productive rearrangements. This is the immuneACCESS table as TCRdb keeps it, with only in-frame sequences that have V and J called. A part of the clones is gone; compared with another copy, unresolved V genes explain less than half, and the rest is unexplained. V, J and clone size are those of that table, while D and trimming were read from the DNA. The sample data list a few hundred thousand clones, and roughly 86% of these were observed just once. The ten largest clones represent 2.5% to 3.5% of the sample.

V was cut back by 5 bases and J by 0 bases, leaving a gap of 12 bases between them. The germline V gene (reference sequence) provides CDR1 SEHNR and CDR2 FQNEAQ. The CDR3 goes from the cysteine to the phenylalanine over 15 residues. Left in the record is the CDR3 DNA by itself, 45 bases read in frame from the first base. In this chain, TRBV7-9 is recombined with TRBJ2-3; 5 matching bases give a weak D call of TRBD2. This sequence originates from a woman aged 50 to 60 who had been exposed to COVID-19. The sequencing sample was made of PBMCs or T cells enriched from blood (not recorded which). The CDR3 reads CASSRSGVSTDTQYF. The DNA sequence is given as TGTGCCAGCAGCCGATCCGGGGTGAGCACAGATACGCAGTATTTT.